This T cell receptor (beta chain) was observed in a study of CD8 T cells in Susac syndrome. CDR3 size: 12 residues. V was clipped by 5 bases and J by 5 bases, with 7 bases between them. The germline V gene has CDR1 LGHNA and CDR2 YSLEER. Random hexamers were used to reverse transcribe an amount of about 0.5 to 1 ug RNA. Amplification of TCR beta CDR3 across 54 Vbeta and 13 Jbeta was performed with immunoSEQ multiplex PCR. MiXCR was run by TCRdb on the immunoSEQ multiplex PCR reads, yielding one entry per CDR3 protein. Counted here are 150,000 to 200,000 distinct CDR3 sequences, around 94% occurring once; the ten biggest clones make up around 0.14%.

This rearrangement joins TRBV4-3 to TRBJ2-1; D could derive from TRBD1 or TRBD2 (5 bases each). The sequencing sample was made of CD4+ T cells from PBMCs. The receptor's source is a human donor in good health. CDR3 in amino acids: CASSGGHNEQFF. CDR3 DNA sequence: TGCGCCAGCAGCGGGGGACACAATGAGCAGTTCTTC.